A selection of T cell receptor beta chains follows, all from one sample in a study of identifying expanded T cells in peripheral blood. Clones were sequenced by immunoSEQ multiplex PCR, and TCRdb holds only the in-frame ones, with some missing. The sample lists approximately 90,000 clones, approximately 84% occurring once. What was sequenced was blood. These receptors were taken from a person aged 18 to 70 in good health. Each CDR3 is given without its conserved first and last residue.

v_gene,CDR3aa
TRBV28,ASSPPNLEAF
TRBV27,ASSLSLNTEAF
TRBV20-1,SARNREAF
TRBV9,ASSAPAGNTIY
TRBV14,ASSQEGTGTAEVGELF
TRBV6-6,ASSDHRDDEQF
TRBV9,ASRAGTGYGYT
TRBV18,ASSHSPGQVATNEKLF
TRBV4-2,ASSLRTGMDYGYT
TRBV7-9,ASSRGTGRRNSPLH
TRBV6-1,ASRSMTVTEAF
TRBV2,ASSQHQTGAGANVLT
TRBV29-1,SALGRSGTDTQY
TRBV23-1,ASSLRLVTYEQY
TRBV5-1,ASSLEWDSRTGANVLT
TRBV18,ASSPRTSGGYT
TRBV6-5,ASSSNSYEQY
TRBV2,ASSIQGSPLH
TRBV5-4,ASSQDRDSYGYT
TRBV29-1,SAHRGWGDTEAF
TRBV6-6,ASSWSQETQY
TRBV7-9,ASTSLGLVGTQY
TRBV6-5,ASSYGDFRGYT
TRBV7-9,ASSDSGGRSNQPQH
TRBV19,ASRGVWNEKLF
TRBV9,ASSVGDSLFTDTQY
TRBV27,ASTSHIGGTNYGYT
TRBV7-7,ASSLGGGGETQY
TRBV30,AWSVQANYGYT
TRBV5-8,ASSSRPELSTIY
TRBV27,ATSGGSGELF
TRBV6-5,ASGLTGTNTEAF
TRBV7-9,ASGQGVGNTEAF
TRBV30,AWSDLELTEAF
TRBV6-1,ASRYRASGNEQF
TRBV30,AWSVGTDTQY
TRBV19,ASSWTGGKAF
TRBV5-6,ASSFGDFGEQY
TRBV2,ATDRTGYGYT
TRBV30,AWSVPGWTGELF
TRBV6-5,ASRYEIKQY
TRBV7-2,ASSLNYLNSPLH
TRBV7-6,ASSLHGQSTTGELF
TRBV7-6,ASSPGQPATNEKLF
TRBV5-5,ASTVIGGVEAF
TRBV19,ASSSWRELAGENEQF
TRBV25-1,ASRDRGDTEAF
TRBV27,ASQGLTNTGELF
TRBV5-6,ASTMTGPGNTIY
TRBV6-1,ASSEGLKGTQH
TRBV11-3,ASSIGGPGNTIY
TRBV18,ASSPGQGNTEAF
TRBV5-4,ASSLGGGQGYT
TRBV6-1,ASSEERGGTDTQY
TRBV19,ASSIELNYGYT
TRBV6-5,ASSTPGQGTKQY
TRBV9,ASSRLGRPDTDTQY
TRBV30,AWSPRGNTEAF
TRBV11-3,ASSLVGEKPYNEQF